This TCR delta chain was sequenced for a study of delta chains in infants with herpesvirus infections (dated by TCRdb to the early 2020s). For the wider study: To characterize gammadelta T cell responses to primary cytomegalovirus (CMV) infection, researchers prospectively followed a birth cohort of Ugandan infants starting at birth. A public fetal Vdelta1/Vgamma8 gammadelta TCR clonotype was searched for in infants infected with CMV after birth. Infant blood samples fell into approximate age groups of 1.5, 4, 8 and 12 months. Using PBMC, gammadelta TCRs were sequenced for 15 to 20 CMV-infected infants, one of whom was congenitally infected, and for about 8 CMV-uninfected infants who had enough sample available. Previously published Belgian fetal and cord blood gammadelta TCR data were added only for comparison and were not generated in this cohort. General study outcomes and caveats: Of roughly 19 CMV-infected infants, several carried the public Vdelta1 clonotype: the congenitally infected infant plus three who were infected postnatally before 120 days of age. The public clonotype was found only at the first time point after infection and was absent in uninfected infants and in those infected after 120 days. Presence of the public clonotype at levels below the detection limit might still occur in CMV-uninfected infants. The frequency of the public clonotype among Vdelta1 cells appeared to be inversely correlated with age at infection and fell quickly, apparently not lasting beyond about two months. The authors acknowledged a small sample size and a lack of race- or environment-matched controls, because almost all Ugandans acquire CMV before adulthood.

Library construction relied on RT-PCR. TCR cDNA was generated by reverse transcription of PBMC RNA with SuperScript II and gamma-chain- and delta-chain-specific primers. cDNA was purified with AMPure XP beads, amplified, and indexed with Illumina adapters using the Nextera XT Index Kit. gammadelta TCR libraries were sequenced on an Illumina MiSeq with a V2 300-cycle kit. In the authors' own workflow: Using MiXCR v2.1.12, CDR3 sequences were assembled, and reads were mapped onto D, J and V genes obtained from GenBank. Repertoire analyses of the CDR3 clonotypes were performed with VDJtools v1.2.1. In TCRdb, clones were called once more from the public reads by CATT, and rows of identical DNA were later combined. The V and J calls, along with clone size, are taken from TCRdb and not from the paper's own processing. In this sample the table shows some 1,500 delta-chain clones, around 30% of which occur a single time. In total, the top ten clones hold 8.5% to 10% of the sample.

The CDR3 has 19 amino acids, counting the end cysteine and phenylalanine. Of the read, only the CDR3 DNA is kept; its 57 bases are in frame from base 1. CDR1 and CDR2 are read off the germline V gene as TSWWSYY and QGS. From V the trimming removes 3 bases and from J it removes 7 bases, while the gene matches leave 20 bases of the junction unaccounted for. In Kampala, Uganda, pregnant women receiving prenatal care were recruited and their infants were enrolled, and documentation of maternal HIV status was required. Home visits to families took place weekly, and collection of infant clinical information, oral swabs and peripheral blood began at 6 weeks of age and was repeated every 4 months after that. Blood was drawn into heparin tubes, and PBMC were separated by Ficoll-Paque density gradient centrifugation and then cryopreserved. A word on this clone: Its antigen target is currently unknown. Base qualities are not at hand, and no much larger clone is one base apart.

The starting material was peripheral blood, obtained at time point 1 of longitudinal follow-up. The chain is encoded by TRDV1 joined to TRDJ1; TRDD3 matches 10 bases in the middle. This TCR came from a human donor who was a Ugandan infant, either HIV-exposed or HIV-unexposed (not recorded which). Here is the DNA: TGTGCTCTTGGGGACCGTTCCTACGATTACTGGGGGATCCCCCCTAAACTCATCTTT. This codes for CALGDRSYDYWGIPPKLIF.